A single TCR beta chain is shown here with its context. Its specificity is unknown. The PCR used 60 Vbeta and 13 Jbeta primers. Clones were sequenced by immunoSEQ multiplex PCR, and TCRdb holds only the in-frame ones, with some missing. The table has more than 95,000 clones, approximately 70% seen once. The CDR3 has 15 amino acids. The J segment lost 3 bases and the V segment lost 6 bases, leaving 11 bases of the junction unmatched. Germline V CDR1 and CDR2: SEHNR, FQNEAQ (reference sequence). This record belongs to a study of cytomegalovirus exposure and HLA in healthy donors. Whole-study findings and limits: About 87% or about 30% of the time was how often most TCR beta V segments were productive, according to an earlier analysis.

The TCR comes from a woman aged 40 to 50 in good health and CMV-seropositive. The V and J genes are TRBV7-9 and TRBJ2-7; 7 bases fit TRBD2. The specimen was PBMCs. In DNA form, the CDR3 reads TGTGCCAGCAGGCAAAATCCTAGCGGATACTACGAGCAGTACTTC. Translation: CASRQNPSGYYEQYF.